The rows below give T cell receptor beta chains drawn from one sample of a study of monozygotic twins with inflammatory bowel disease. TCRdb processed the 5' RACE reads again and assigns one entry to each CDR3 protein, with no DNA. This listing includes approximately 380,000 distinct CDR3 sequences. Source material: blood. The receptor set was obtained from a human donor with ulcerative colitis or Crohn's disease, or a healthy co-twin of an affected twin (not recorded which). The CDR3 runs from the conserved cysteine through the conserved F or W.

J | V | CDR3
TRBJ1-4 | TRBV20-1 | CSVHPGRQSLFF
TRBJ2-7 | TRBV7-8 | CASSFYIGQGSYEQYF
TRBJ1-5 | TRBV20-1 | CSARNYRKGETNQPQHF
TRBJ2-5 | TRBV11-2 | CASSGPGGTEETQYF
TRBJ1-2 | TRBV6-2/TRBV6-3 | CASSFWEVDGYTF
TRBJ2-3 | TRBV29-1 | CSAWDSSGGSTDTQYF
TRBJ1-4 | TRBV12-3/TRBV12-4 | CASSFDRGVYEKLFF
TRBJ1-5 | TRBV27 | CASRAGGALIHQPQHF
TRBJ1-5 | TRBV19 | CASSIAGVGNQPQHF
TRBJ2-4 | TRBV5-1 | CASSQGLANGNIQYF
TRBJ2-3 | TRBV7-3 | CASSLHGRDAGCPDTQYF
TRBJ2-5 | TRBV29-1 | CSVEGGRGHYQETQYF
TRBJ2-7 | TRBV2 | CASSEGTGAYEQYF
TRBJ2-3 | TRBV5-1 | CASSPRGGLASTDTQYF
TRBJ2-1 | TRBV24-1 | CATSDPLGVGIGDSYNEQFF
TRBJ1-4 | TRBV20-1 | CSAQEGTGEKLFF
TRBJ2-1 | TRBV7-2 | CASSLTKYNEQFF
TRBJ1-1 | TRBV29-1 | CSVETVGNTEAFF
TRBJ2-3 | TRBV11-3 | CASSKRDSSTDTQYF
TRBJ2-7 | TRBV30 | CAWSRRETRQYF
TRBJ2-1 | TRBV5-1 | CASWTGSYNEQFF
TRBJ2-4 | TRBV12-2 | CASRADVAKNIQYF
TRBJ1-2 | TRBV4-2 | CASSRDYGYTF
TRBJ1-4 | TRBV7-2 | CASSLGGGGGKLFF
TRBJ2-1 | TRBV6-1 | CASSTGQGAYNEQFF
TRBJ2-1 | TRBV5-1 | CASSLRTFVTGFEQFF
TRBJ2-5 | TRBV7-8 | CASSARPLQETQYF
TRBJ1-1 | TRBV7-2 | CASGRTENTEAFF
TRBJ2-1 | TRBV19 | CASSIWGQGSYNEQLF
TRBJ2-1 | TRBV5-1 | CASSLVGSGSYNEQFF
TRBJ2-5 | TRBV9 | CASSGGLADQETQYF
TRBJ1-1 | TRBV7-9 | CATADSLNTEAFF
TRBJ2-2 | TRBV12-3/TRBV12-4 | CASSTPRGGNTGELFF
TRBJ2-5 | TRBV4-2 | CASSQDRVGGARETQYF
TRBJ2-3 | TRBV18 | CASSLTVAGKTDTQYF
TRBJ1-4 | TRBV28 | CASSLPHEKLFF
TRBJ2-1 | TRBV7-9 | CASSLAGQGPYNEQFF
TRBJ2-1 | TRBV6-5 | CASSLRRRGPGRGSREQFF
TRBJ1-1 | TRBV11-2 | CASSFGLRGSRGGDTEAFF
TRBJ2-1 | TRBV7-9 | CASSETREYYNEQFF
TRBJ2-6 | TRBV7-2 | CASSLVPLTGANVLTF
TRBJ2-3 | TRBV7-2 | CASRSTSGGWDTQYF
TRBJ2-1 | TRBV7-6 | CASSLQSRDEQFF
TRBJ2-7 | TRBV5-1 | CASSLEQGTTVEQYF
TRBJ2-3 | TRBV2 | CASSDSPSGLDTQYF
TRBJ2-5 | TRBV7-8 | CASSLPTGRKETQYF
TRBJ1-1 | TRBV18 | CASREGSNTEAFF
TRBJ2-4 | TRBV4-2 | CASGTRLAGGTAKNIQYF